This TCR beta chain was sequenced for a study of cytomegalovirus exposure and HLA in healthy donors. General study findings and limits: When analyzed later, a missense DCLRE1C variant was found to be linked to TCR beta V- and J-gene trimming. Being indistinguishable, some V segments were excluded, TRBV6-2 and TRBV6-3 among them.

The study ran its PCR with 60 Vbeta and 13 Jbeta primers. Repertoires were generated with immunoSEQ multiplex PCR, while TCRdb's copy carries only in-frame clones and drops some. The data show under 250,000 clones, 82% seen once. As for this clone: Its antigen is as yet unknown. At one of its ends the junction is not consistent with the germline gene, which may arise from a read error.

The CDR3 loop spans 15 amino acids. Per the germline V gene, CDR1 is SGHVS and CDR2 is FNYEAQ. The sequenced sample was PBMCs. The sequence derives from a woman aged 40-49 years in good health and CMV-seronegative. The chain combines TRBV7-6 with TRBJ2-3; 8 bases match TRBD2. The CDR3 loop is CASSLSAGGTDTQYF. The CDR3 bases are TGTGCCAGCAGCTTATCTGCGGGAGGCACGGATACGCAGTATTTT.